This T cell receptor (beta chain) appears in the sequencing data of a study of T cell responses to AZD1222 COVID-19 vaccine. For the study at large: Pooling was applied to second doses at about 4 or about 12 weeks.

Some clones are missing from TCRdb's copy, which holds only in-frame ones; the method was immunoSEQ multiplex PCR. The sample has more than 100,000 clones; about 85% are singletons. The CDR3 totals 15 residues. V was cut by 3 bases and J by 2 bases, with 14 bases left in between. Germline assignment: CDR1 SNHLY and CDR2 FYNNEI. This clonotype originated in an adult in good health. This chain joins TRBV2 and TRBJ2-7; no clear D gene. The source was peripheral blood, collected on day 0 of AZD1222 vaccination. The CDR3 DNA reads TGTGCCAGCAGTGAGTCTGCCTCAGTCGCCTACGAGCAGTACTTC. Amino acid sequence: CASSESASVAYEQYF. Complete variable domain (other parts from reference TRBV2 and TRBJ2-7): EPEVTQTPSHQVTQMGQEVILRCVPISNHLYFYWYRQILGQKVEFLVSFYNNEISEKSEIFDDQFSVERPDGSNFTLKIRSTKLEDSAMYFCASSESASVAYEQYFGPGTRLTVT.